A single sample is the source of the 11 T cell receptor beta chains below, sequenced in a study of T cells in Graves' hyperthyroidism and ophthalmopathy (dated by TCRdb to about 2019). The library was obtained by multiplex PCR. Instrument on record: Illumina HiSeq 2000. The TCR beta CDR3 regions were amplified from the RNA transcripts. A first-round RT-PCR of the TCR CDR3 used the HTBI primer set with the Qiagen OneStep RT-PCR kit. Clones were called with MiXCR by TCRdb after fastp trimmed the public reads at Q25, and only in-frame beta chains were retained. Every distinct CDR3 protein forms one entry, paired with its most common genes and DNA. This sample comprises approximately 690,000 distinct CDR3 sequences, around 20% of them detected only once. Around a third of the sample belongs to the ten largest clones. The sequenced material came from blood. The receptors come from a man younger than 45 with Graves' ophthalmopathy.

The CDR3 sequence: CASSFLTSYSNQPQHF. DNA for the CDR3: TGTGCCAGCAGCTTTCTTACATCGTATAGCAATCAGCCCCAGCATTTT. The chain combines TRBV5-8 with TRBJ1-5; D call uncertain. The CDR3 runs 16 residues. The germline V and J ends were trimmed by 2 bases and 0 bases, with 12 bases remaining between them. CDR1 and CDR2 from the germline V gene are SGHTS and YDEGEE.

As for this clonotype: It may be a read error: a sequence one base away is much more abundant. The V call is TRBV5-1, the J call TRBJ2-1, with D possibly TRBD2 on 6 matching bases. The CDR3 sequence is 15 residues long. Germline CDR1 is SGHRS and CDR2 is YFSETQ. CDR3 nucleotides: TGCGCCGGCAGCTTTGTTGCGGGATCGGGCAATGAGCAGTTCTTC. It is translated as CAGSFVAGSGNEQFF.

This clonotype was picked up a small number of times. V usage is TRBV9 and J usage is TRBJ2-5; weak D call: TRBD2 (7 bases). The germline V gene has CDR1 SGDLS and CDR2 YYNGEE. V was trimmed by 4 bases and J by 3 bases, leaving 16 bases between them. CDR3 length: 15 amino acids. The CDR3 sequence is CASSLEGGPKETQYF. For the CDR3, the DNA is TGTGCCAGCAGCCTAGAGGGGGGGCCTAAAGAGACCCAGTACTTC.

The chain uses TRBV4-1 and TRBJ1-4, with 9 bases matching TRBD1. V lost 0 bases to trimming and J lost 5 bases; unmatched junction nucleotides: 7. Germline V gene lookup returns CDR1 MGHRA and CDR2 YSYEKL. The CDR3 sequence is 17 residues long. In nucleotides, the CDR3 is TGCGCCAGCAGCCAAGACTTCTCGGACAGGGGAAATGAAAAACTGTTTTTT. It encodes CASSQDFSDRGNEKLFF.

This clonotype was found a few times. V and J are TRBV29-1 and TRBJ2-7; 9 nucleotides line up with TRBD2. Per germline, CDR1 SQVTM and CDR2 ANQGSEA. Germline trimming cut 1 base from V and 4 bases from J; bases unmatched to any gene: 8. This CDR3 comprises 15 residues. Written as DNA, the CDR3 is TGCAGCGTTGAAGGAGGGGCGGGAGGGGTTTACGAGCAGTACTTC. Translated, it gives CSVEGGAGGVYEQYF.

There are many counts of this clonotype. J is TRBJ2-3 and V is TRBV28; possibly TRBD2 for D (5 bases). This CDR3 has 16 amino acids. Germline CDR1 and CDR2: MDHEN and SYDVKM. The V gene lost 2 bases and the J gene lost 3 bases, with 15 bases spanning the gap. The CDR3, as DNA: TGTGCCAGCAGTTTACCCAAGGCAGAGGGTACAGATACGCAGTATTTT. This gives the protein CASSLPKAEGTDTQYF. Full variable domain (outside the CDR3, taken from reference TRBV28 and TRBJ2-3): DVKVTQSSRYLVKRTGEKVFLECVQDMDHENMFWYRQDPGLGLRLIYFSYDVKMKEKGDIPEGYSVSREKKERFSLILESASTNQTSMYLCASSLPKAEGTDTQYFGPGTRLTVL.

This clonotype has ten or more counts. This chain uses TRBV5-1 with TRBJ1-1; 9 positions agree with TRBD1. Germline V CDR1 and CDR2: SGHRS, YFSETQ. This CDR3 is 13 amino acids long. The V and J ends lost 5 bases and 5 bases, in that order; junction bases with no gene match: 4. CDR3 loop: CASRDRGRTEAFF. CDR3 bases: TGCGCCAGCAGGGACAGGGGAAGGACTGAAGCTTTCTTT. The full variable domain, its missing parts supplied by reference TRBV5-1 and TRBJ1-1, is KAGVTQTPRYLIKTRGQQVTLSCSPISGHRSVSWYQQTPGQGLQFLFEYFSETQRNKGNFPGRFSGRQFSNSRSEMNVSTLELGDSALYLCASRDRGRTEAFFGQGTRLTVV.

This chain joins TRBV6-1 and TRBJ1-3; D gene unclear. With 2 bases removed from V and 2 bases from J, the gap between germline ends came to 10 bases. Germline CDR1 is MNHNS and CDR2 is SASEGT. This CDR3 contains 15 residues. CDR3 bases: TGTGCCAGCAGTGAACTTCGACTCGCTGGAAACACCATATATTTT. It encodes CASSELRLAGNTIYF.

Of note for this clonotype: This clone may be a read error of a much larger clone one base away. This chain joins TRBV27 and TRBJ2-1; TRBD1 matches at 9 bases. This CDR3 region has 15 residues. The germline V gene has CDR1 MNHEY and CDR2 SMNVEV (reference sequence). The CDR3 sequence is CARSPGQGNYNEQFF. The DNA for the CDR3 is TGTGCCCGCAGTCCTGGACAGGGGAACTACAATGAGCAGTTCTTC.

In this sample, this clonotype turned up many times. The rearrangement uses TRBV5-1 and TRBJ2-1; 8 nucleotides match TRBD1. The germline CDR1 and CDR2 sequences are SGHRS and YFSETQ. V shed 5 bases, J shed 8 bases, and the junction held 9 bases outside the gene matches. The CDR3 is 14 residues long. The CDR3, as DNA: TGCGCCAGCAGGACTGCAGGGGGCTTCTATGAGCAGTTCTTC. Protein product: CASRTAGGFYEQFF.

This clonotype was observed a handful of times. The rearrangement joins TRBV3-1 to TRBJ2-2; 11 bases fit TRBD2. The CDR3 has 16 amino acids. Germline V CDR1 and CDR2: LGHDT, YNNKEL (reference sequence). J was trimmed by 3 bases and V by 4 bases; bases with no gene match: 4. CDR3 loop: CASSPGSGRDTGELFF. DNA for the CDR3: TGTGCCAGCAGCCCTGGTAGCGGGAGGGACACCGGGGAGCTGTTTTTT.